Listed here is a single T cell receptor (beta chain). This sample is part of a study of blood T cell repertoires in COVID-19. Study at large: Material from acute and convalescent COVID-19 was sourced from the United States, Italy and Spain. In each case, the material was cDNA or gDNA derived from T cells, B-cell-depleted T cells, or PBMCs.

Source study methods: The assay estimated nucleated cells by amplifying reference gene primers. Sequenced by immunoSEQ multiplex PCR; TCRdb stores in-frame clones only, minus some. V and J calls plus clone size are reproduced from that table; the DNA served to infer D and trimming. The profile shows fewer than 350,000 clones, 80% to 90% of them singletons. Recruited during active infection, patients (from Seattle) were subsequently followed longitudinally. The sample taken for sequencing was peripheral blood. The TCR originated in a woman between 65 and 79 years old with COVID-19, enrolled during active disease.

The CDR3 is CASSLAGGITEAFF. In nucleotides, the CDR3 is TGTGCCAGCAGTTTAGCAGGGGGCATAACTGAAGCTTTCTTT. The rearrangement links TRBV28 to TRBJ1-1, with 8 nucleotides matching TRBD1. The CDR3 extends over 14 amino acids. Germline assignment: CDR1 MDHEN and CDR2 SYDVKM. Trimming removed 2 bases from V and 5 bases from J; junction bases left unmatched: 4. The full variable domain, its missing parts supplied by reference TRBV28 and TRBJ1-1, is DVKVTQSSRYLVKRTGEKVFLECVQDMDHENMFWYRQDPGLGLRLIYFSYDVKMKEKGDIPEGYSVSREKKERFSLILESASTNQTSMYLCASSLAGGITEAFFGQGTRLTVV.